These 19 T cell receptor beta chains share one sample of origin, sequenced in a study of T cell responses to AZD1222 COVID-19 vaccine. Sequenced by immunoSEQ multiplex PCR; TCRdb stores in-frame clones only, minus some. The sample carries 100,000 to 150,000 clones, 70% to 85% recorded once. Here the sequenced sample was peripheral blood, taken 28 days after the second AZD1222 dose. These receptors were collected from an adult who received the AZD1222 COVID-19 vaccine.

This clone was detected only a few times. This rearrangement joins TRBV4-2 to TRBJ1-1, with D maybe TRBD1 (5 bases). This CDR3 is built from 15 residues. Trimming removed 0 bases at V and 1 base at J, with 9 bases between. Per germline, CDR1 LGHNA and CDR2 YNFKEQ. In nucleotides, the CDR3 is TGTGCCAGCAGCCAAGAGAACAGGCCGAACACTGAAGCTTTCTTT. This sequence encodes CASSQENRPNTEAFF.

The V and J genes are TRBV28 and TRBJ2-7, with D perhaps TRBD1 (7 bases). There are 14 residues in the CDR3. Trimming removed 6 bases at V and 1 base at J, with 13 bases between. Germline V gives CDR1 MDHEN, CDR2 SYDVKM. The chain's CDR3 is CASSPAGGSYEQYF. CDR3 in DNA: TGTGCCAGCAGCCCCGCAGGGGGGTCCTACGAGCAGTACTTC. The variable domain in full, with the rest retrieved from reference TRBV28 and TRBJ2-7, is DVKVTQSSRYLVKRTGEKVFLECVQDMDHENMFWYRQDPGLGLRLIYFSYDVKMKEKGDIPEGYSVSREKKERFSLILESASTNQTSMYLCASSPAGGSYEQYFGPGTRLTVT.

This chain links TRBV6-5 with TRBJ1-2; no definite D call. Trimming cost V 4 bases and J 5 bases, with 5 bases left between them. Germline V gives CDR1 MNHEY, CDR2 SVGAGI. The CDR3 consists of 11 residues. CDR3: CASSSDYGYTF. CDR3 nucleotide sequence: TGTGCCAGCAGTTCCGATTATGGCTACACCTTC.

The chain links TRBV7-9 to TRBJ2-3; TRBD1 aligns across 7 bases. This CDR3 has 14 residues. Trimming at V came to 6 bases and at J to 2 bases, leaving 5 bases not matched to a gene. Germline V gene lookup returns CDR1 SEHNR and CDR2 FQNEAQ (reference sequence). The CDR3 DNA is TGTGCCAGCAGATACGGGACAGCCACAGATACGCAGTATTTT. Translating gives CASRYGTATDTQYF. Combining the CDR3 with reference TRBV7-9 and TRBJ2-3 gives the whole variable domain DTGVSQNPRHKITKRGQNVTFRCDPISEHNRLYWYRQTLGQGPEFLTYFQNEAQLEKSRLLSDRFSAERPKGSFSTLEIQRTEQGDSAMYLCASRYGTATDTQYFGPGTRLTVL.

The CDR3 DNA is TGTGCCAGCAGCTTAGTAAGAGGGGCCACTGAAGCTTTCTTT. Its translation is CASSLVRGATEAFF. The chain recombines TRBV7-6 with TRBJ1-1; the D gene is possibly TRBD1 (5 bases). Germline values: CDR1 SGHVS, CDR2 FNYEAQ. The CDR3 contains 14 residues. Between the trimmed V and J ends, which lost 1 base and 4 bases, there was a span of 10 bases.

Written as DNA, the CDR3 is TGTGCCAGCTCCCCTCTAAGTAGCTCCTACAATGAGCAGTTCTTC. Protein sequence: CASSPLSSSYNEQFF. This sequence joins TRBV18 and TRBJ2-1; D unresolved. CDR3 length: 15 amino acids. V lost 6 bases and J lost 0, with 12 bases in between. The germline V gene has CDR1 KGHSH and CDR2 LQKENI.

This clone has just one count. The chain joins TRBV6-5 to TRBJ2-3; unclear D gene. Germline CDR1 reads MNHEY; CDR2 reads SVGAGI. This CDR3 has 16 amino acids. V lost 4 bases and J lost 2, with 16 bases in between. This chain's CDR3 is CASSSMKRAATDTQYF. Written as DNA, the CDR3 is TGTGCCAGCAGTTCGATGAAACGGGCAGCCACAGATACGCAGTATTTT.

In this sample, this clone turned up a few times. V and J are TRBV11-2 and TRBJ2-2; D might be TRBD1 or TRBD2, each matching 5 bases. Trimming cost V 3 bases and J 5 bases, with 16 bases left between them. Germline CDR1 is SGHAT and CDR2 is FQNNGV. The CDR3 length is 16 residues. The CDR3 DNA follows: TGTGCCAGCAGCTTCGCAGGGAGCATGGGAACCGGGGAGCTGTTTTTT. It specifies CASSFAGSMGTGELFF.

The J gene is TRBJ1-3, the V gene TRBV9; the match to TRBD1 covers 7 bases. CDR3 size: 14 residues. Germline loops: CDR1 SGDLS, CDR2 YYNGEE. V trimming: 0 bases; J trimming: 8 bases; junction bases outside the gene matches: 5. The CDR3 bases are TGTGCCAGCAGCGTAGCAGGAACAGGGGACACCATATATTTT. It yields the protein CASSVAGTGDTIYF.

V usage is TRBV3-1 (or the pseudogene TRBV3-2) and J usage is TRBJ1-5; tentatively, D is TRBD1 (6 bases). Germline assignment: CDR1 LGHDT and CDR2 YNNKEL (reference sequence). The V end was cut by 5 bases, the J end by 4 bases, with 15 bases between. The CDR3 length is 15 residues. The CDR3 sequence is CASSRGKGQNQPQHF. CDR3 DNA sequence: TGTGCCAGCAGCAGAGGAAAGGGACAAAATCAGCCCCAGCATTTT.

CDR3 nucleotide sequence: TGTGCCAGCAGCAAAGTGGTTCCAGGGAACGGATACCCCGAAAACACTGAAGCTTTCTTT. Translated: CASSKVVPGNGYPENTEAFF. This chain links TRBV21-1 with TRBJ1-1; the D call of TRBD1 is as the table states it, not checked on the DNA. TRBV21-1 is marked as a pseudogene. The CDR3 covers 20 residues.

The chain carries TRBV25-1 and TRBJ2-3, with 9 bases fitting TRBD2. Germline loops: CDR1 MGHDK, CDR2 SYGVNS. Trimming cost V 3 bases and J 2 bases; bases outside gene matches: 6. This CDR3 is built from 16 residues. The CDR3 region is CASSDPSGGTTDTQYF. The CDR3 nucleotides are TGTGCCAGCAGTGACCCCAGCGGGGGGACCACAGATACGCAGTATTTT.

Here the CDR3 DNA reads TGTGCCACCCTTGGGGGGGGCTCCTACAATGAGCAGTTCTTC. It codes for CATLGGGSYNEQFF. The chain joins TRBV25-1 to TRBJ2-1; 7 bases agree with TRBD2. Germline V gene data show CDR1 as MGHDK and CDR2 as SYGVNS. The length of the CDR3 is 14 residues. V lost 10 bases, J lost 0 bases, and 6 bases stayed unmatched.

J is TRBJ2-2 and V is TRBV7-2; D not certain. The V end was cut by 5 bases, the J end by 4 bases, with 11 bases between. Germline V CDR1 and CDR2: SGHTA, FQGNSA. The CDR3 contains 14 residues. The CDR3 region has the DNA TGTGCCAGCAGCCTGATCGGGTCCACCGGGGAGCTGTTTTTT. Its translation is CASSLIGSTGELFF.

V gene TRBV7-2 combines with J gene TRBJ1-5; D remains unclear. CDR1 is SGHTA and CDR2 is FQGNSA in the germline V gene. This CDR3 spans 13 amino acids. The V and J ends lost 1 base and 3 bases respectively, with 4 bases between them. CDR3 nucleotides: TGTGCCAGCAGCTTAGGGATCAATCAGCCCCAGCATTTT. This encodes CASSLGINQPQHF.

The rearrangement joins TRBV27 to TRBJ2-5; D may be TRBD2 (6 bases). Trimming removed 0 bases at V and 4 bases at J, with 12 bases between. CDR3 length: 15 amino acids. Germline CDR1 reads MNHEY; CDR2 reads SMNVEV (reference sequence). Here the CDR3 DNA reads TGTGCCAGCAGTTTATCTTATCTGGGAGGAGAGACCCAGTACTTC. Its translation is CASSLSYLGGETQYF.

The chain links TRBV3-1 (or the pseudogene TRBV3-2) to TRBJ2-1; D tentatively reads TRBD1 or TRBD2 (5 bases each). V was trimmed by 1 base and J by 2 bases, leaving 12 bases between them. This CDR3 is 16 amino acids long. CDR1 is LGHDT, CDR2 YNNKEL, per germline (reference sequence). The DNA for the CDR3 is TGTGCCAGCAGCCAAGGAGGGACCGACCCCTACAATGAGCAGTTCTTC. Its protein is CASSQGGTDPYNEQFF.

The chain uses TRBV9 and TRBJ2-7, with D perhaps matching TRBD2 (5 bases). With 0 bases removed from V and 2 bases from J, the gap between germline ends came to 12 bases. The CDR3 is 15 amino acids. Germline V CDR1 and CDR2: SGDLS, YYNGEE. CDR3 residues: CASSVATGSPYEQYF. CDR3 coding DNA: TGTGCCAGCAGCGTAGCTACTGGGAGTCCCTACGAGCAGTACTTC.

As concerns this clone: The identical CDR3 is also encoded by other nucleotide sequences in the sample. The chain links TRBV6-5 to TRBJ2-5; TRBD2 is a possible D gene (6 bases). This CDR3 region has 13 residues. Trimming shortened V by 6 bases and J by 4 bases, and 12 bases separated the two germline ends. Germline CDR1 MNHEY, CDR2 SVGAGI. This CDR3 is CASSQLGGETQYF. The CDR3 coding sequence is TGTGCCAGCAGCCAACTCGGGGGAGAGACCCAGTACTTC.